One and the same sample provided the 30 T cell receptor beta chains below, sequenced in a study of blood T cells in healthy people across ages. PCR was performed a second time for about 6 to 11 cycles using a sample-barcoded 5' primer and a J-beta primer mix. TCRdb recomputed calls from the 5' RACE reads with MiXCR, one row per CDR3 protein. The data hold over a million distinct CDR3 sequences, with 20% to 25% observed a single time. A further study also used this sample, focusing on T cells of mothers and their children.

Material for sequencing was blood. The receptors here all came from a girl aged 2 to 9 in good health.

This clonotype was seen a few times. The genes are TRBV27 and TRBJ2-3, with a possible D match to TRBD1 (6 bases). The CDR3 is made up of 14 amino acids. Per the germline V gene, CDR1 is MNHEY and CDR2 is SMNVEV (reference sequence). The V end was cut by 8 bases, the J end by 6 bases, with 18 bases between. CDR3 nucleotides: TGTGCCAGCTACTCCGGGACAACCTGGGATACGCAGTATTTT. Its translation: CASYSGTTWDTQYF.

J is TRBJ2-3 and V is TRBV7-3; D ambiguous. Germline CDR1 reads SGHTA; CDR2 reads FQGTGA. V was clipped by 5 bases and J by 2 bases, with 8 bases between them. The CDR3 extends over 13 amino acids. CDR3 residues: CASSTQFTDTQYF. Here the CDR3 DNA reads TGTGCCAGCAGCACCCAATTCACAGATACGCAGTATTTT. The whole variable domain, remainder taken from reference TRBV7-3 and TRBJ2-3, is GAGVSQTPSNKVTEKGKYVELRCDPISGHTALYWYRQSLGQGPEFLIYFQGTGAADDSGLPNDRFFAVRPEGSVSTLKIQRTERGDSAVYLCASSTQFTDTQYFGPGTRLTVL.

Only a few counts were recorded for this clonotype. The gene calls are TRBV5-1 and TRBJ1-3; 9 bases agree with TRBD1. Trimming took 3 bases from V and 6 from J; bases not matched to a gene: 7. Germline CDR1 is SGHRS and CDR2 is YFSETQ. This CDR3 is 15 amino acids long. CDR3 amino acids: CASSSVGQGLNTIYF. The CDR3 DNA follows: TGCGCCAGCAGCTCTGTGGGACAGGGCTTAAACACCATATATTTT.

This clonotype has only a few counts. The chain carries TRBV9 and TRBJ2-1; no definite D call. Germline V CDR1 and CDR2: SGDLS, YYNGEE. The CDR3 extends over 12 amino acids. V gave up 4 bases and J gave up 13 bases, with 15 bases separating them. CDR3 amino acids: CASSLRIEEQFF. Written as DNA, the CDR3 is TGTGCCAGCAGCCTACGGATAGAGGAACAGTTCTTC. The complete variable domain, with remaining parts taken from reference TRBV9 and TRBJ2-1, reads DSGVTQTPKHLITATGQRVTLRCSPRSGDLSVYWYQQSLDQGLQFLIQYYNGEERAKGNILERFSAQQFPDLHSELNLSSLELGDSALYFCASSLRIEEQFFGPGTRLTVL.

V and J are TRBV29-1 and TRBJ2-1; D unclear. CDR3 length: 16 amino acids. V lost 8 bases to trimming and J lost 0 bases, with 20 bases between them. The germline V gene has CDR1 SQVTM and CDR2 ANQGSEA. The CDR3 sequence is CSLVFRRRDSYNEQFF. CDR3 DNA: TGCAGCCTAGTCTTTCGGAGAAGGGACTCCTACAATGAGCAGTTCTTC.

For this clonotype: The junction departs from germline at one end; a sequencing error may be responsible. CDR3 sequence (DNA): TGTGCCGGCAGTACGGGGGTAGGGAACTATGGCTACACCTTC. This translates into CAGSTGVGNYGYTF. The V gene is TRBV28, the J gene TRBJ1-2; TRBD1 is a possible D gene (5 bases). The CDR3 length is 14 residues. Germline loops: CDR1 MDHEN, CDR2 SYDVKM.

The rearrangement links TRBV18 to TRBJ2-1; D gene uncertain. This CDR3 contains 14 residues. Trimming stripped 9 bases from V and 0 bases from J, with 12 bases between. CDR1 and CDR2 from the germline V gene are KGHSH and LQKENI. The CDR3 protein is CASFDRRSYNEQFF. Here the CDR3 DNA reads TGTGCCAGTTTCGACCGACGCTCCTACAATGAGCAGTTCTTC.

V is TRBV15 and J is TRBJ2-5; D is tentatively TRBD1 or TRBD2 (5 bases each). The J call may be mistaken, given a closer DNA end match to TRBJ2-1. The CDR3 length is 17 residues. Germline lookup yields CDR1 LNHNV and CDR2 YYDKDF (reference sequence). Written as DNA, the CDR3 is TGTGCCACCAGCAGTGTACTGGACCGGGACGGAAGAAATGAGCAGTTCTTC. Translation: CATSSVLDRDGRNEQFF.

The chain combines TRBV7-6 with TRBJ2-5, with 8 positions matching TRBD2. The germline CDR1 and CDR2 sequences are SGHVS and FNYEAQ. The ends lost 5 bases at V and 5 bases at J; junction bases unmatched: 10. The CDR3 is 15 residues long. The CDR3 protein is CASSVREGRDETQYF. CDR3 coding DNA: TGTGCCAGCAGCGTACGGGAGGGCCGGGATGAGACCCAGTACTTC.

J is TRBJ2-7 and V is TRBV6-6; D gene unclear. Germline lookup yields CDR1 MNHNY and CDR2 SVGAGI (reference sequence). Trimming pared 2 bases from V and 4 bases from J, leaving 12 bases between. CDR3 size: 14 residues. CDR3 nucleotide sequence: TGTGCCAGCAGTTACGGAAAGGTTCTTTACGAGCAGTACTTC. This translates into CASSYGKVLYEQYF.

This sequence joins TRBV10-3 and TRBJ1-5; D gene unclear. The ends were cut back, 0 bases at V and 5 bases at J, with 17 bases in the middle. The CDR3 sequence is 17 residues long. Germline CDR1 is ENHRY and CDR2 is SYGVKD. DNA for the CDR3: TGTGCCATCAGTGAGTCACCCTCGGGCGGGCTGCATCAGCCCCAGCATTTT. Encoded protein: CAISESPSGGLHQPQHF.

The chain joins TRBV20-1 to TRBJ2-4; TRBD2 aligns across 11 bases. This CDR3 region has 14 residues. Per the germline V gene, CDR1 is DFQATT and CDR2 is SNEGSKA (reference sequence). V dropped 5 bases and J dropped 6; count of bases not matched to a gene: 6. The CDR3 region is CSALSGGAGNIQYF. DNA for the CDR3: TGCAGTGCTCTTAGCGGGGGGGCCGGAAACATTCAGTACTTC.

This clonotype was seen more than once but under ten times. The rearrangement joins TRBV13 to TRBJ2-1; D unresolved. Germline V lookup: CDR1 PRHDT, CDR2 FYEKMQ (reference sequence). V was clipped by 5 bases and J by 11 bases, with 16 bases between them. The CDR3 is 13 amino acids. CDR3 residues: CASSPGTKTKQFF. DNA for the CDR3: TGTGCCAGCAGCCCAGGAACTAAAACGAAGCAGTTCTTC. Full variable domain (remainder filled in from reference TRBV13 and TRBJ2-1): AAGVIQSPRHLIKEKRETATLKCYPIPRHDTVYWYQQGPGQDPQFLISFYEKMQSDKGSIPDRFSAQQFSDYHSELNMSSLELGDSALYFCASSPGTKTKQFFGPGTRLTVL.

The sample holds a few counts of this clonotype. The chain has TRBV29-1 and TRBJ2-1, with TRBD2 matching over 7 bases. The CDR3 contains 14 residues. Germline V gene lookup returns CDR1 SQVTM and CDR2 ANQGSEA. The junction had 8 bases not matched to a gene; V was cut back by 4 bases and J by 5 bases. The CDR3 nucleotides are TGCAGCGTTGTACGGGGACTAACTGACAATGAGCAGTTCTTC. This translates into CSVVRGLTDNEQFF.

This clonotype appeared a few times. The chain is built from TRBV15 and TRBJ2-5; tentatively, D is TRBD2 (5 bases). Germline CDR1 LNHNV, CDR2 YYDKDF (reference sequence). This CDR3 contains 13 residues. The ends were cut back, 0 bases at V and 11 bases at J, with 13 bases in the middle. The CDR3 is CATSREEAEEQYF. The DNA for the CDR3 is TGTGCCACCAGCAGAGAAGAGGCGGAGGAGCAGTACTTC.

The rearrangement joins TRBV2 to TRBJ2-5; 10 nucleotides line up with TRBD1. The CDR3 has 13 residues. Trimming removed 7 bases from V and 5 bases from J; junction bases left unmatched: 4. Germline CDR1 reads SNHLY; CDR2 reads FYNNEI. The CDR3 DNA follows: TGTGCCAGCACCACGGACAGGGGGGAGACCCAGTACTTC. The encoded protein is CASTTDRGETQYF.

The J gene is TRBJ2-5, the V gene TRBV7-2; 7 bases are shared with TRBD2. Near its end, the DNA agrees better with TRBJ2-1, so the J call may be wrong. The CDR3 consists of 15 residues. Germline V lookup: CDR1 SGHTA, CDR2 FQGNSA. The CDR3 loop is CASSRYGGGYNEQFF. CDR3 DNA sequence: TGTGCCAGCAGCCGGTACGGCGGGGGCTACAATGAGCAGTTCTTC.

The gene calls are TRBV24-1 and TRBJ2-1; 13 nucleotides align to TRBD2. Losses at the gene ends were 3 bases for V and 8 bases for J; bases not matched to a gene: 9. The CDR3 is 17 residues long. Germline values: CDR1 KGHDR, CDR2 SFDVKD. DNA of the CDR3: TGTGCCACCAGTGATCGGTTACTAGCGGGGGGGCCTTATGAGCAGTTCTTC. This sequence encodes CATSDRLLAGGPYEQFF.

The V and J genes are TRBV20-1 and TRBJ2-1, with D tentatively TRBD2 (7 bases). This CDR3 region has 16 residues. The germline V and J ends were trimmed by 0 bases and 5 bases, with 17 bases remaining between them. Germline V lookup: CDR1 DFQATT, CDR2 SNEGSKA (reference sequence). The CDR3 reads CSARDSRRGPHNEQFF. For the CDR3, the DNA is TGCAGTGCTAGAGATTCCCGGCGGGGGCCCCACAATGAGCAGTTCTTC.

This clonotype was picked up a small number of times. The CDR3 reads CASGLISEDRQETQYF. In DNA, the CDR3 is TGTGCCAGCGGACTAATCTCCGAGGACAGACAAGAGACCCAGTACTTC. The chain recombines TRBV2 with TRBJ2-5; D is tentatively TRBD1 or TRBD2 (6 bases each). From germline, CDR1 is SNHLY and CDR2 FYNNEI. CDR3 length: 16 amino acids. Trimming removed 8 bases at V and 2 bases at J, with 21 bases between.

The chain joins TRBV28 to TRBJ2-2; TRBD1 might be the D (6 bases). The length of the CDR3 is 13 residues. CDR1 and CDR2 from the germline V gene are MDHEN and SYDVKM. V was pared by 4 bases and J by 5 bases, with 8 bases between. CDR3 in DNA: TGTGCCAGCAGTTACAGGGAAACCGGGGAGCTGTTTTTT. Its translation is CASSYRETGELFF.

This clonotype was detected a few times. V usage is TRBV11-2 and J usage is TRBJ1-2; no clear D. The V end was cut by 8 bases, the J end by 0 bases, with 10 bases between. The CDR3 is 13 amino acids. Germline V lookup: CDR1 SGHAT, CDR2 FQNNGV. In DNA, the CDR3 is TGTGCCAGCCGATACCGGGCTAACTATGGCTACACCTTC. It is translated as CASRYRANYGYTF.

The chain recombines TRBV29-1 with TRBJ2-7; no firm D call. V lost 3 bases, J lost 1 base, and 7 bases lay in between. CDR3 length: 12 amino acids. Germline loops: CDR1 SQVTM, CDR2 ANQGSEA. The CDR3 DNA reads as TGCAGCGTTGATTTAGGTTCCTACGAGCAGTACTTC. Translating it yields CSVDLGSYEQYF.

The CDR3 DNA sequence: TGTGCCAGCAGCACAGATGACGGCTACGAGCAGTACTTC. As protein: CASSTDDGYEQYF. The gene calls are TRBV7-9 and TRBJ2-7, with D hard to call. CDR1 and CDR2 (germline): SEHNR, FQNEAQ (reference sequence). CDR3 length: 13 amino acids. Trimming left V 5 bases short and J 3 bases short, with 11 bases between.

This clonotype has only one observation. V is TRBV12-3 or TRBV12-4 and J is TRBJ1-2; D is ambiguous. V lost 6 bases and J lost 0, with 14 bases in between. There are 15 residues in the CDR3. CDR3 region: CASSPMVSSNYGYTF. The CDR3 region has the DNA TGTGCCAGCAGCCCGATGGTCTCCTCTAACTATGGCTACACCTTC.

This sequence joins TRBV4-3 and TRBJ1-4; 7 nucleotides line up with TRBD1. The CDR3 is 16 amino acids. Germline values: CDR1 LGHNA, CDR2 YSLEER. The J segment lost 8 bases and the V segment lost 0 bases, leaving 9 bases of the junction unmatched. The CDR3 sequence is CASSQDLVRGREKLFF. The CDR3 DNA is TGCGCCAGCAGCCAAGATCTAGTCAGGGGGAGGGAAAAACTGTTTTTT.

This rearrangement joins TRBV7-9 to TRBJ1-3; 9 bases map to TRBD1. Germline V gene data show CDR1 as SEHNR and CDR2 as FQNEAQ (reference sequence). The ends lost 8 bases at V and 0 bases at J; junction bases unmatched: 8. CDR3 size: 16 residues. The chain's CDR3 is CASEKGQGSSGNTIYF. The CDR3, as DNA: TGTGCCAGCGAAAAAGGACAGGGGAGCTCTGGAAACACCATATATTTT.

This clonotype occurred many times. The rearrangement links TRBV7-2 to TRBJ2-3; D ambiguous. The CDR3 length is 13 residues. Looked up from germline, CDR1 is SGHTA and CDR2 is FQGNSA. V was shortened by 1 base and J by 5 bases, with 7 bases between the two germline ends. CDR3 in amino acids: CASSLDRGDTQYF. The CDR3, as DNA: TGTGCCAGCAGCTTAGATCGTGGAGATACGCAGTATTTT.

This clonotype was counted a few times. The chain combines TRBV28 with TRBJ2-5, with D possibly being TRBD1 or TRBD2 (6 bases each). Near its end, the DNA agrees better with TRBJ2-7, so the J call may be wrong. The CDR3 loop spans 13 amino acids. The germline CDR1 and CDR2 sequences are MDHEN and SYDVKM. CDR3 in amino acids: CASRKGGGDEQYF. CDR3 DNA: TGTGCCAGCAGGAAAGGAGGGGGAGACGAGCAGTACTTC.

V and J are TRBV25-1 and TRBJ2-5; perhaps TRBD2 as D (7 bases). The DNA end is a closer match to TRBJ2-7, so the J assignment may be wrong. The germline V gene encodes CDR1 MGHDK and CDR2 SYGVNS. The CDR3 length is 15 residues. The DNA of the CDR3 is TGTGCCAGCAGGGCCACAGGGACTAATTACTACGAGCAGTACTTC. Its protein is CASRATGTNYYEQYF.